This T cell receptor beta chain was recorded in a study of blood T cells in healthy people across ages (dated by TCRdb to between 2014 and 2017). Broadly, across the study: Template switching captured roughly one uniquely barcoded TCR beta cDNA molecule per two T cells in model experiments. The study measured age-related changes in TCR beta repertoire diversity using deep sequencing normalized with unique cDNA molecular identifiers. Using the same blood draw, the study looked at two additional independent replicas of 1 million unique cDNA reads for two donors, one aged 18 to 29 and the other aged 80 or older. Donors were grouped into four age groups: young (average roughly 16 years), middle-aged (around 39), aged (around 60) and long-lived (about 89). Broader findings and caveats from the paper: Bulk unsorted PBMC profiling prevented conclusive comparison of naive and antigen-experienced compartments. Compared with the aged group, more naive CD4+ T cells, fewer expanded clones and increased TCR diversity were shown by the long-lived group, suggesting age selection. Because donor CMV infection status was unknown, age-related changes in expanded clonotypes were potentially confounded. As age increased, observed TCR beta diversity per million T cells dropped in a roughly linear way, and a significant reduction was already evident by age 40. Observed TCR beta diversity correlated strongly with the percentage of naive T cells measured by flow cytometry. Estimates of total diversity based on one million sequenced T cells were regarded as lower bounds and as underestimates.

Receptor amplification or capture employed 5' RACE. The listed sequencing device is Illumina HiSeq 2500. A second PCR of about 6 to 11 cycles was performed with a sample-barcoded 5' primer and a J-beta primer mix. Each TCR beta cDNA molecule received a unique molecular identifier from a template-switch 5' adaptor carrying 12 random nucleotides. Each sample yielded at least 2.5 million CDR3-containing paired-end reads. First-strand cDNA synthesis was performed from all RNA using the Mint cDNA synthesis kit, with priming by a TRBC-specific oligonucleotide. After uracil-DNA glycosylase treatment, a first 18-cycle PCR used universal primers M1SS and BC2_uni_R on all cDNA. Per the original workflow: For normalization, 1 million high-quality reads, each with a distinct molecular identifier, were randomly selected from each sample. Reads with shared molecular identifiers were discarded instead of being binned into consensus sequences. MiTCR, run with a Q25 quality threshold and the strictest error-elimination algorithm, handled CDR3 identification, clonotype clustering and error correction. A nonparametric unseen species model with Euler transformation was used to estimate lower-bound total TCR beta diversity. Using fastp trimming at Q25 and MiXCR clonotype assembly, TCRdb reanalyzed the public sequencing data and kept in-frame beta chains. When rows share a CDR3 protein, they turn into one entry using the most common DNA and genes. Here the V and J calls rest on TCRdb's processing, not on the authors' analysis. The sample table lists over 750,000 distinct CDR3 sequences, around 25% of them with a count of one. Of the sample, 9.4% is held by the ten largest clones.

The approximately 41 donors, aged about 6 to 100 years, were systemically healthy Caucasian individuals from Russia. About 9.8 milliliters of peripheral blood were drawn from each donor into EDTA-treated Vacutainer tubes. Ficoll-Paque density-gradient centrifugation was used to isolate PBMCs, with at least 6 million per sample. Trizol reagent was used to extract total RNA from PBMCs, with at least 6 micrograms per sample. For every donor, flow cytometry on a PBMC aliquot measured the percentage of naive CD45RAhigh/CD27high T cells. The CDR3 covers 16 residues, taking in both the cysteine and the phenylalanine. Here the CDR3 DNA is all that survives: 48 bases in frame from base 1. Deletion took 6 bases off V and 1 base off J, with a span of 18 bases between the germline ends. CDR1 is given as MNHNS and CDR2 as SASEGT, both from the germline V gene. A word on this clonotype: Its antigen target is currently unknown. Qualities for individual bases were not recorded, and no much larger clone is one base off.

The sample was also reused in another study, on T cells of mothers and their children. The second study reports: Donors were nine systemically healthy Caucasian individuals: three mothers and their six children. cDNA synthesis consumed the entire amount of extracted RNA, loaded at approximately 1.6 ug RNA in each 15 ul reaction. Sample barcodes and 2-4 random nucleotides were added via the M1S primer in the second PCR. Each mother yielded over 8.5 million TCR beta CDR3 reads and each child roughly 3 million reads. TCR recombination output is similarly shaped by thymic selection in related and unrelated pairs, with a minor effect exerted by inherited differences. Related mother-child pairs always showed normalized repertoire overlap that was slightly higher than in unrelated mother-child pairs, though the difference was never significant. Persistent microchimeric T cell clones were not detected, at a sensitivity of 95 to 100 clones per million clonotypes. In the study, deep NGS was used to compare the TCR beta repertoires of mothers and children, and features distinguishing related mother-child pairs from unrelated individuals were sought. Mothers averaged roughly 36 +/- 4 years of age and children averaged 11 +/- 4 years. After adapters were ligated using NEBNext reagents, the libraries underwent 100+100 nt paired-end sequencing on an Illumina HiSeq 2000. Mother and child libraries were prepared a month apart and sequenced in separate runs to prevent cross-contamination. Each donor had between about 450,000 and 2,100,000 distinct TCR beta clonotypes identified. Naive TCR beta clonotypes were estimated from low-frequency clonotypes matched to each donor's FACS-determined naive share, without sorting.

The sequencing input was blood. The clonotype comes from a boy between 10 and 17 years old in good health. The sequence is built from TRBV6-1 and TRBJ2-5; TRBD2 might be the D gene, on 6 matching bases. The nucleotide sequence reads as follows: TGTGCCAGCAGCCCCAACGATCCTAGCGTCCAAGAGACCCAGTACTTC. Translated, it reads CASSPNDPSVQETQYF.